The TCR beta chain described here comes from a study of blood T cell repertoires in COVID-19. Whole-study context: Both acute and convalescent COVID-19 samples were obtained from the United States, Italy and Spain. T cells, B-cell-depleted T cells, or PBMCs supplied cDNA or gDNA.

Original handling: Nucleated cell counts were estimated from reference gene primer amplification. Assay used: immunoSEQ multiplex PCR; TCRdb lists only in-frame clones, some missing. The DNA was the basis for D and trimming; V, J and clone size are from that table. The sample shows approximately 180,000 clones, about 90% of them seen only once. The receptor was isolated from a man aged 55 to 69 with active or convalescent COVID-19. Input material: peripheral blood.

CDR3 DNA sequence: TGTGCCAGCAGAGCGGGACTGAACACAGATACGCAGTATTTT. Its translation is CASRAGLNTDTQYF. The chain has TRBV2 and TRBJ2-3; TRBD2 aligns across 7 bases. The CDR3 covers 14 residues. Losses at the gene ends were 6 bases for V and 2 bases for J; bases not matched to a gene: 5. CDR1 is SNHLY and CDR2 is FYNNEI in the germline V gene.